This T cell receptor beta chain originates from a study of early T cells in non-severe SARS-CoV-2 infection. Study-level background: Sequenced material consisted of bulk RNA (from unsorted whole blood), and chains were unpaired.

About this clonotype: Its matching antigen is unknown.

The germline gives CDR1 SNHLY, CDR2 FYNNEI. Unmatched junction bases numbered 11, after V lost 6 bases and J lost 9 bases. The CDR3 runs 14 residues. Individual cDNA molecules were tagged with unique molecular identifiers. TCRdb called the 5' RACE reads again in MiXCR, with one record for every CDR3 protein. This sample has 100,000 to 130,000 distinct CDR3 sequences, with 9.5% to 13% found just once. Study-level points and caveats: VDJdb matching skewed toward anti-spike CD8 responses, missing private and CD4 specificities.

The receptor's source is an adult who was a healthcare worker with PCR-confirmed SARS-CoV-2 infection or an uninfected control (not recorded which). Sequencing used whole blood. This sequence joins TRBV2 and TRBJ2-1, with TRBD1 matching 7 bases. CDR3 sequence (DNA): TGTGCCAGCAGAGAGACAGGGTCTCCTGGTGAGCAGTTCTTC. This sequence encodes CASRETGSPGEQFF.